This T cell receptor beta chain was sequenced for a study of blood T cell repertoires in COVID-19. For the study at large: Some COVID-19 samples were acute and others convalescent; all came from the United States, Italy and Spain. T cells, B-cell-depleted T cells, or PBMCs provided the cDNA or gDNA that served as material.

Under the authors' procedure: Cell counts per sample came from amplifying reference gene primers. Sequencing was performed with immunoSEQ multiplex PCR; in TCRdb, only in-frame clones are kept and a portion is missing. From that table come the V and J calls and clone size; the DNA was used to work out D and trimming. The sample yields tens of thousands of clones, roughly four fifths seen once. V was shortened by 7 bases and J by 8 bases, with 15 bases between the two germline ends. Germline values: CDR1 SNHLY, CDR2 FYNNEI. The CDR3 runs to 13 residues. The receptor's source is a human donor in a cohort sampled during active COVID-19. The sample comprised peripheral blood. The chain combines TRBV2 with TRBJ2-4; maybe TRBD2 (7 bases). CDR3 nucleotides: TGTGCCAGCATGAGGGGGAGGGAATACATTCAGTACTTC. This sequence encodes CASMRGREYIQYF.